This T cell receptor beta chain originates from a study of monozygotic twins with inflammatory bowel disease. General observations from the study: Whether twins were concordant or discordant made no difference to repertoire similarity, possibly from limited power. T cell subtypes were not distinguishable in this analysis.

With respect to this clonotype: Antigen: not known.

The CDR3 contains 13 residues. CDR1 and CDR2 from the germline V gene are SGHTA and FQGNSA. cDNA for each sample came from eight separate reactions. The UMIs contained a 6-nucleotide sample barcode. They were added by template switching during cDNA synthesis. TCRdb re-called the 5' RACE reads and gives one entry per CDR3 protein, without DNA. Here the sample table reports some 440,000 distinct CDR3 sequences. Sequenced sample: blood. The TCR was taken from a human donor with ulcerative colitis or Crohn's disease, or a healthy co-twin of an affected twin (not recorded which). The chain joins TRBV7-2 to TRBJ2-5; without DNA, the TCRdb call of TRBD1 cannot be checked. CDR3 in amino acids: CASSLGDRIAQYF. The full variable domain, with the rest looked up from reference TRBV7-2 and TRBJ2-5, is GAGVSQSPSNKVTEKGKDVELRCDPISGHTALYWYRQSLGQGLEFLIYFQGNSAPDKSGLPSDRFSAERTGGSVSTLTIQRTQQEDSAVYLCASSLGDRIAQYFGPGTRLLVL.